The sequence of this TCR beta chain was determined in a study of cytomegalovirus exposure and HLA in healthy donors. Amplification used 60 Vbeta primers and 13 Jbeta primers. As processed by the authors: The count from a later analysis was about 80 million unique TCR beta chains, 9 million to 12 million of them shared. Assay: immunoSEQ multiplex PCR; the TCRdb copy retains only in-frame clones and omits some. That table furnishes V, J and clone size, whereas the DNA furnished D and trimming. Among some 120,000 clones, roughly 80% were seen once, and the ten largest hold over 2.5%. Study-wide points: Reports indicated that the classifier achieved high specificity and sensitivity in diagnosing cytomegalovirus status.

Deletions cut 2 bases from V and 5 bases from J, with 6 bases between. CDR3 size: 12 residues. The V gene's germline CDR1 is SGHDN and CDR2 FVKESK. As for this clone: The antigen is unknown.

This TCR came from a male donor in good health and CMV-seronegative. Sequenced input: PBMCs. The chain links TRBV14 to TRBJ2-5; D unresolved. The DNA for the CDR3 is TGTGCCAGCAGCCAAAACATGGAGACCCAGTACTTC. Amino acid sequence: CASSQNMETQYF.